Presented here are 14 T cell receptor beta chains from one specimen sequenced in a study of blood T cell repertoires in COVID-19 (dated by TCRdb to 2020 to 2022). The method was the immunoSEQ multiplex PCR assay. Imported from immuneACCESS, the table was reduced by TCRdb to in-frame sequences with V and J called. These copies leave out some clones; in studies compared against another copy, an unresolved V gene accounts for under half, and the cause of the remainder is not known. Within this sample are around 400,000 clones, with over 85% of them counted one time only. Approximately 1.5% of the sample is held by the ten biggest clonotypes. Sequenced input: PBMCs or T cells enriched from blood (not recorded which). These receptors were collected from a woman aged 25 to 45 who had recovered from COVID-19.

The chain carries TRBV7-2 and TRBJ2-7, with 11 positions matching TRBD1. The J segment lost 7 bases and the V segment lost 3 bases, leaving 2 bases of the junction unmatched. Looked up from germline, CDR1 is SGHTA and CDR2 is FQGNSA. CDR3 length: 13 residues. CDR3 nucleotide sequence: TGTGCCAGCAGCTTGGACAGGGGGCAAGAGCAGTACTTC. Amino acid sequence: CASSLDRGQEQYF.

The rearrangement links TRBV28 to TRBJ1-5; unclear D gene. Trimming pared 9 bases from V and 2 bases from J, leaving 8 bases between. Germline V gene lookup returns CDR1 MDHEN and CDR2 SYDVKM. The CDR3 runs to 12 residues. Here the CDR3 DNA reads TGTGCCAGTCGACACGGCAATCAGCCCCAGCATTTT. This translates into CASRHGNQPQHF.

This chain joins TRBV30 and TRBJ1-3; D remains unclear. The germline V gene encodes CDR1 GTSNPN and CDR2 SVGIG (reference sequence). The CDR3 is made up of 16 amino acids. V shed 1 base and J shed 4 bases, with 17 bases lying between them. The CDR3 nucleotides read TGTGCCTGGAGTGAAAGGAGAGCCCCGATGGGAAACACCATATATTTT. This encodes CAWSERRAPMGNTIYF.

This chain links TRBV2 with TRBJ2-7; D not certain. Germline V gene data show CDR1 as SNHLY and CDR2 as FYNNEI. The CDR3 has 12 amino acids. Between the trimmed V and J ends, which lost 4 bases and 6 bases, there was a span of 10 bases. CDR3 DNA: TGTGCCAGCAGTGGACGCCTAGGCGAGCAGTACTTC. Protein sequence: CASSGRLGEQYF.

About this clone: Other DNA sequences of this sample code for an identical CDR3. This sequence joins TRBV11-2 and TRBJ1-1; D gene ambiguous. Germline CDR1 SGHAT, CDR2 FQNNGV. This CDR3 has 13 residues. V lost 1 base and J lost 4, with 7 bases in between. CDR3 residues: CASSLGRGTEAFF. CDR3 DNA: TGTGCCAGCAGCTTAGGTCGAGGCACTGAAGCTTTCTTT.

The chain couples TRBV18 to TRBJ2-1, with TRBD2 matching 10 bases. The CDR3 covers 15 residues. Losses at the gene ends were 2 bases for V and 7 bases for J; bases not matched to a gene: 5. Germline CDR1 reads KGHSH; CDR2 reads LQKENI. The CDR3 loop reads CASSPGTSAGNEQFF. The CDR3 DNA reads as TGTGCCAGCTCACCAGGGACTAGCGCGGGTAATGAGCAGTTCTTC.

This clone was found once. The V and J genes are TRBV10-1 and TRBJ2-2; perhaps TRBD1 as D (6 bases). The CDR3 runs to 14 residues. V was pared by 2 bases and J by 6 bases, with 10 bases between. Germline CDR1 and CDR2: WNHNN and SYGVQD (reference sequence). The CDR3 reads CASSEGGASGELFF. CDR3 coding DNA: TGCGCCAGCAGTGAGGGGGGCGCGTCCGGGGAGCTGTTTTTT.

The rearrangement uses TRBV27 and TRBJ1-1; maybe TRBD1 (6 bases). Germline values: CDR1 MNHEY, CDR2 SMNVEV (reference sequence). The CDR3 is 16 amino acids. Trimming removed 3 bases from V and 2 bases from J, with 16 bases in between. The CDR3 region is CASSFQGIRGNTEAFF. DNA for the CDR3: TGTGCCAGCAGTTTCCAGGGGATTAGAGGAAACACTGAAGCTTTCTTT.

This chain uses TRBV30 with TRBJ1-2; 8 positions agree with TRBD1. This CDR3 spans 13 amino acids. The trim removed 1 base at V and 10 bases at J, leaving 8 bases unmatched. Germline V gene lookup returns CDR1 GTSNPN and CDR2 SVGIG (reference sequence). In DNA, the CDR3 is TGTGCCTGGAGTGCCGGTCGGACAGGGACCTACACCTTC. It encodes CAWSAGRTGTYTF.

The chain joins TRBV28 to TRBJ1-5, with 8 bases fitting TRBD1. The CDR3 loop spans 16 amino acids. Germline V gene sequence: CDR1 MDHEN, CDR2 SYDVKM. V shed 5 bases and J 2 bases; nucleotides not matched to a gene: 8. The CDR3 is CASSPHQGAGNQPQHF. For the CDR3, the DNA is TGTGCCAGCAGTCCTCATCAGGGGGCAGGCAATCAGCCCCAGCATTTT.

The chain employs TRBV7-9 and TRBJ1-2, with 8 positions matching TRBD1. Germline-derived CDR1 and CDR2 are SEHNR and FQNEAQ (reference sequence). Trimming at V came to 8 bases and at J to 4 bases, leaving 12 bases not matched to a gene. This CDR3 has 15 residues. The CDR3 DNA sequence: TGTGCCAGCGAAGGATCAGGGGGCTCGGGCTATGGCTACACCTTC. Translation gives CASEGSGGSGYGYTF.

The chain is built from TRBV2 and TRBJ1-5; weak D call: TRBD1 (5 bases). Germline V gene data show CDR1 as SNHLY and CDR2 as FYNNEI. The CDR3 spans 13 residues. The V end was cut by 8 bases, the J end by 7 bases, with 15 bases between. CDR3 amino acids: CASSGELEQPQHF. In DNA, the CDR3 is TGTGCCAGCTCGGGGGAGTTGGAGCAGCCCCAGCATTTT.

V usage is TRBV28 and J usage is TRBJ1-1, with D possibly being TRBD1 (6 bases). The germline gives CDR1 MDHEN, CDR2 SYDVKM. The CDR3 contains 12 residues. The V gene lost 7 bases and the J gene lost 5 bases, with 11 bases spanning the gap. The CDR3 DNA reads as TGTGCCAGCACGGATCAGGGGACTGAAGCTTTCTTT. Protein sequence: CASTDQGTEAFF.

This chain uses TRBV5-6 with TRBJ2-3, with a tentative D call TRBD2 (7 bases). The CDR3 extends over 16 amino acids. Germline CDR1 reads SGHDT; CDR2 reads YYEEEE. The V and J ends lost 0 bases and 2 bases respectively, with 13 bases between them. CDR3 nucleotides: TGTGCCAGCAGCTTGGTGGCGGGGGCGATCACAGATACGCAGTATTTT. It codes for CASSLVAGAITDTQYF.